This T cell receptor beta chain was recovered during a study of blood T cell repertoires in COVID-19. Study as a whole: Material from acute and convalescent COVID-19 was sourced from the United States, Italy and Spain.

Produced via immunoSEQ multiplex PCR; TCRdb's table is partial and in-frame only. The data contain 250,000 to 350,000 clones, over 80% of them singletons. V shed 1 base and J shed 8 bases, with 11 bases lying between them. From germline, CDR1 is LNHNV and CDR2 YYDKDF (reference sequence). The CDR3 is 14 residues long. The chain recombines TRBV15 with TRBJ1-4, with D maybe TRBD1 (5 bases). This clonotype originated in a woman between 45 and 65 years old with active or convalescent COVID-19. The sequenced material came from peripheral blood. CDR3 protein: CATSRGGAGEKLFF. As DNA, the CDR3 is TGTGCCACCAGCAGAGGGGGCGCGGGGGAAAAACTGTTTTTT.